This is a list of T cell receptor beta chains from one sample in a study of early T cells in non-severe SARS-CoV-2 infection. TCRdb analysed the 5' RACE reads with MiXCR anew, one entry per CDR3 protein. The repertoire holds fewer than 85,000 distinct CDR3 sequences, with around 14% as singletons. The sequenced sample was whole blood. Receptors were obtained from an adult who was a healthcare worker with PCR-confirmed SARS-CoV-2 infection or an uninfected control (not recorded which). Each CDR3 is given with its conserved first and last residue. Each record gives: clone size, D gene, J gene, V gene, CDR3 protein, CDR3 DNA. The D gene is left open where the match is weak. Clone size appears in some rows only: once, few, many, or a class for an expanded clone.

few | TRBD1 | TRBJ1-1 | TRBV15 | CATSTSSRGRMGEAFF | TGTGCCACCAGCACCTCGTCCAGGGGGCGGATGGGTGAAGCTTTCTTT
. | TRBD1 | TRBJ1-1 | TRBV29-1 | CSVETGDEGTEAFF | TGCAGCGTTGAGACAGGGGACGAGGGTACTGAAGCTTTCTTT
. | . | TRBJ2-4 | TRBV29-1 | CSVVGGAGQIQNIQYF | TGCAGCGTTGTCGGGGGCGCAGGGCAGATCCAAAACATTCAGTACTTC
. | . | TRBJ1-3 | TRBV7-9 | CASSFLGGTIYF | TGTGCCAGCAGCTTTCTAGGAGGCACCATATATTTT
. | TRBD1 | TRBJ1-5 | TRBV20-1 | CSARERTGNQPQHF | TGCAGTGCTAGAGAAAGGACAGGGAATCAGCCCCAGCATTTT
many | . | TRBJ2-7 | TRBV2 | CASSTRGQGQGEQYF | TGTGCCAGCAGTACCCGCGGCCAGGGGCAAGGGGAGCAGTACTTC
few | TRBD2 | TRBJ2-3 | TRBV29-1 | CSAPSGGAKDTQYF | TGCAGCGCCCCTAGCGGGGGGGCAAAAGATACGCAGTATTTT
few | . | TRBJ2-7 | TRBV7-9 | CASSLRDATYEQYF | TGTGCCAGCAGCTTAAGGGACGCCACCTACGAGCAGTACTTC
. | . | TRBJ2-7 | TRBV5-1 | CASSTDGASYEQYF | TGCGCCAGCAGCACGGACGGAGCCTCCTACGAGCAGTACTTC
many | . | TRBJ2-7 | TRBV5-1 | CASSLADGLYEQYF | TGCGCCAGCAGCTTGGCCGACGGGCTCTACGAGCAGTACTTC
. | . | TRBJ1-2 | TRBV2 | CASRDDVEGYTF | TGTGCCAGCAGGGATGACGTAGAGGGCTACACCTTC
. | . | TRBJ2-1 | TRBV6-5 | CASSYYRGEQFF | TGTGCCAGCAGTTACTACCGGGGGGAGCAGTTCTTC
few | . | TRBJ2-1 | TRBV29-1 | CSVETTDEQFF | TGCAGCGTTGAGACAACAGATGAGCAGTTCTTC
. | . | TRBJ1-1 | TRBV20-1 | CSARVAFF | TGCAGTGCTAGGGTAGCTTTCTTT
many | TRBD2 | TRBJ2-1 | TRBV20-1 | CSAPSGLPGGNEQFF | TGCAGTGCCCCCTCGGGACTCCCGGGGGGCAATGAGCAGTTCTTC
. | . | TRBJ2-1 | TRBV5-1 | CASRERAGPYNEQFF | TGCGCCAGCAGAGAGAGGGCAGGGCCTTACAATGAGCAGTTCTTC
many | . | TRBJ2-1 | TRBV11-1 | CASSGVRGTYNEQFF | TGTGCCAGCAGCGGAGTTAGGGGCACCTACAATGAGCAGTTCTTC
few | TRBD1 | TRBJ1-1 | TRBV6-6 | CASSYGRQGATEAFF | TGTGCCAGCAGTTACGGGCGACAGGGGGCGACTGAAGCTTTCTTT
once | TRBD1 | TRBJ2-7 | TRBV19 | CASSSYRTGKTYEQYF | TGTGCCAGTAGTAGCTATCGGACAGGGAAGACCTACGAGCAGTACTTC
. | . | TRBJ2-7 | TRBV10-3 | CAISESWGSRNEQYF | TGTGCCATCAGTGAGTCCTGGGGATCACGCAACGAGCAGTACTTC
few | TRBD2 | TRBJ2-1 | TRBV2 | CASTLAGAEQFF | TGTGCCAGCACTTTAGCGGGGGCTGAGCAGTTCTTC
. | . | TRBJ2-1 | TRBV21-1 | CASSKRGGPSRNEQFF | TGTGCCAGCAGCAAAAGGGGGGGTCCCTCACGGAATGAGCAGTTCTTC
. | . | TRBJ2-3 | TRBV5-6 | CASSFSLDGGGDTQYF | TGTGCCAGCAGCTTTTCCCTAGATGGGGGAGGAGATACGCAGTATTTT
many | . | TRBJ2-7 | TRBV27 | CASSWVQTGTTYEQYF | TGTGCCAGCAGTTGGGTACAGACAGGTACTACCTACGAGCAGTACTTC
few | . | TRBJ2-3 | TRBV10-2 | CASSESTWSTDTQYF | TGCGCCAGCAGTGAGTCGACCTGGAGCACAGATACGCAGTATTTT
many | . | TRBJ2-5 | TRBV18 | CASSPQGKETQYF | TGTGCCAGCTCACCACAGGGAAAAGAGACCCAGTACTTC
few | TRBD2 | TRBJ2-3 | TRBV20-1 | CSAKNPAGDPPDTQYF | TGCAGTGCTAAAAATCCAGCGGGAGACCCCCCAGATACGCAGTATTTT
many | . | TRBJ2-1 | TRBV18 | CASSPWGSYNEQFF | TGTGCCAGCTCACCCTGGGGCTCCTACAATGAGCAGTTCTTC
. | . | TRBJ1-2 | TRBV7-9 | CASSLVSTSYGYTF | TGTGCCAGCAGCTTAGTATCCACCAGCTATGGCTACACCTTC
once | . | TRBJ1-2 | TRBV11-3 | CASSRTGGAGYTF | TGTGCCAGCAGCCGTACGGGGGGCGCTGGCTACACCTTC
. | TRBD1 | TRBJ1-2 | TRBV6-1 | CASSGDRGSNGYTF | TGTGCCAGCAGTGGGGACAGGGGGTCAAATGGCTACACCTTC
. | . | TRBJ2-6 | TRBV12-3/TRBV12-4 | CASSLRPGAGANVLTF | TGTGCCAGCAGTTTACGCCCAGGGGCTGGGGCCAACGTCCTGACTTTC
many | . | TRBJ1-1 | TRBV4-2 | CASSQLAGAGTEAFF | TGTGCCAGCAGCCAACTTGCAGGGGCGGGCACTGAAGCTTTCTTT
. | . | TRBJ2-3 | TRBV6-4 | CARPLTSTDTQYF | TGTGCCAGGCCCCTGACTAGCACAGATACGCAGTATTTT
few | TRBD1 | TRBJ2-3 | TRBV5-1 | CASGQGTDTQYF | TGCGCCAGCGGACAGGGAACAGATACGCAGTATTTT
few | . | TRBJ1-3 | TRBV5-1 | CASSLESRPSSGNTIYF | TGCGCCAGCAGCTTGGAAAGTAGACCGAGCTCTGGAAACACCATATATTTT
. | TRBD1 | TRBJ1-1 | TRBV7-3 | CASSPGTGGSITEAFF | TGTGCCAGCAGCCCGGGGACAGGGGGCAGTATCACTGAAGCTTTCTTT
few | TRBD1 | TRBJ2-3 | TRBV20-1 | CSGPRTGCTDTQYF | TGCAGTGGCCCCCGGACAGGGTGTACAGATACGCAGTATTTT
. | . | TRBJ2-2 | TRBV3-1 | CASRIGPNTGELFF | TGTGCCAGCAGGATAGGGCCGAACACCGGGGAGCTGTTTTTT
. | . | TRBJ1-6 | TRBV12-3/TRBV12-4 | CASSLDELGSYNSPLHF | TGTGCCAGCAGCCTGGATGAACTCGGGTCCTATAATTCACCCCTCCACTTT
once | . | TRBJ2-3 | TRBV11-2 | CASSLVDSDDTQYF | TGTGCCAGCAGCTTAGTTGATTCGGATGATACGCAGTATTTT
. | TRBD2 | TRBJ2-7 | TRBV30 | CAWSTTSGSYEQYF | TGTGCCTGGAGTACGACTAGCGGGAGCTACGAGCAGTACTTC
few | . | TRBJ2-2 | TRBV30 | CAWSPLWGTNTGELFF | TGTGCCTGGAGTCCCCTTTGGGGAACGAACACCGGGGAGCTGTTTTTT
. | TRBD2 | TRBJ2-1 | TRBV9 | CASSLHSERGPAYNEQFF | TGTGCCAGCAGCCTACACTCAGAGCGGGGCCCAGCTTACAATGAGCAGTTCTTC
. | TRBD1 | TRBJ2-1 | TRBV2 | CASSDLTGIEQFF | TGTGCCAGCAGTGATCTGACAGGGATCGAGCAGTTCTTC
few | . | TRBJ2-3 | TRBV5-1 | CASSLWEDTQYF | TGCGCCAGCAGCTTGTGGGAAGATACGCAGTATTTT
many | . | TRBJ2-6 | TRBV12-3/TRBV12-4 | CASSLSGAAGANVLTF | TGTGCCAGCAGTTTATCGGGGGCAGCTGGGGCCAACGTCCTGACTTTC
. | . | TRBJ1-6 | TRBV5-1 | CASSPPPADGNSPLHF | TGCGCCAGCAGCCCCCCGCCGGCGGACGGAAATTCACCCCTCCACTTT
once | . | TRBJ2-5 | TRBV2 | CASSDGGHQETQYF | TGTGCCAGCAGTGATGGAGGGCACCAAGAGACCCAGTACTTC
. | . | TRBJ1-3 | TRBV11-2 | CASSLVSLGNTIYF | TGTGCCAGCAGCTTAGTGTCGCTCGGAAACACCATATATTTT
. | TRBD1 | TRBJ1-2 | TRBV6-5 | CASTPVFDRGYGYTF | TGTGCCAGCACACCAGTCTTCGACAGGGGCTATGGCTACACCTTC
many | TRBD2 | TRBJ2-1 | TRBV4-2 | CASSPNLLAGAYNEQFF | TGTGCCAGCAGTCCAAACCTACTAGCGGGGGCCTACAATGAGCAGTTCTTC
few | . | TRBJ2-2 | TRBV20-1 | CSARDFRRQNTGELFF | TGCAGTGCTAGAGACTTTAGACGGCAGAACACCGGGGAGCTGTTTTTT
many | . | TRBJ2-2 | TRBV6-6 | CASGQGLRLTGELFF | TGTGCCAGCGGACAAGGGTTAAGATTGACCGGGGAGCTGTTTTTT